These 5 T cell receptor beta chains were all obtained from the same sample, sequenced in a study of blood T cell repertoires in COVID-19. TCRdb keeps only in-frame clones here, not all; method: immunoSEQ multiplex PCR. Of roughly 100,000 clones listed, approximately 72% are singletons. The specimen was peripheral blood. These receptors came from a woman aged 70-85 years with acute or convalescent COVID-19.

This rearrangement joins TRBV12-3 or TRBV12-4 to TRBJ2-1; D possibly corresponds to TRBD2 (5 bases). The CDR3 extends over 11 amino acids. Deletions cut 6 bases from V and 10 bases from J, with 10 bases between. The CDR3 loop is CASSTASEQFF. The CDR3, as DNA: TGTGCCAGCAGCACGGCTAGCGAGCAGTTCTTC.

The CDR3 DNA is TGTGCCAGCAGCCCTGGAGGGGTCTATGGCTACACCTTC. Its translation: CASSPGGVYGYTF. This rearrangement joins TRBV7-8 to TRBJ1-2; maybe TRBD1 (5 bases). Trimming shortened V by 5 bases and J by 4 bases, and 11 bases separated the two germline ends. Germline assignment: CDR1 SGHVS and CDR2 FQNEAQ. The CDR3 is 13 residues long. The full variable domain, its missing parts supplied by reference TRBV7-8 and TRBJ1-2, is GAGVSQSPRYKVAKRGQDVALRCDPISGHVSLFWYQQALGQGPEFLTYFQNEAQLDKSGLPSDRFFAERPEGSVSTLKIQRTQQEDSAVYLCASSPGGVYGYTFGSGTRLTVV.

This chain links TRBV7-9 with TRBJ1-1; D gene ambiguous. This CDR3 has 13 residues. CDR1 is SEHNR, CDR2 FQNEAQ, per germline (reference sequence). V was clipped by 3 bases and J by 6 bases, with 11 bases between them. CDR3 coding DNA: TGTGCCAGCAGCTTCGGGGTTCTTGCTGAAGCTTTCTTT. Amino acids: CASSFGVLAEAFF.

V usage is TRBV5-1 and J usage is TRBJ2-3, with TRBD1 matching 7 bases. Trimming at V came to 4 bases and at J to 2 bases, leaving 7 bases not matched to a gene. The CDR3 contains 15 residues. Germline V lookup: CDR1 SGHRS, CDR2 YFSETQ. In nucleotides, the CDR3 is TGCGCCAGCAGCCCTGACAGGGTAAACACAGATACGCAGTATTTT. Residues: CASSPDRVNTDTQYF.

This chain uses TRBV7-9 with TRBJ1-6; 7 bases align to TRBD1. The germline gives CDR1 SEHNR, CDR2 FQNEAQ (reference sequence). The J segment lost 14 bases and the V segment lost 3 bases, leaving 7 bases of the junction unmatched. This CDR3 has 13 amino acids. DNA of the CDR3: TGTGCCAGCAGCTTTCTACAGGGGCGAGCCCTCCACTTT. It codes for CASSFLQGRALHF.